The T cell receptor (beta chain) under discussion was sequenced for a study of a mutant IDH1 vaccine in newly diagnosed glioma. Turning to the study itself: Patients got their first vaccination 4-6 weeks after radiotherapy alone, or with temozolomide cycles. Those enrolled had earlier been treated with radiotherapy, temozolomide, or both, mostly both. Study outcomes and limitations: Changes to the top peripheral T cell clonotypes appeared unrelated to pseudoprogression.

The repertoire was sequenced with immunoSEQ multiplex PCR; TCRdb's copy has only in-frame clones and lacks some. The sample lists tens of thousands of clones; 75% to 85% were seen once. This clone has just one count. Its cognate antigen is unknown. Germline V gene lookup returns CDR1 KGHSH and CDR2 LQKENI. V was clipped by 1 base and J by 5 bases, with 14 bases between them. This CDR3 has 15 residues. Indicated time point: week 23, last vaccination. Topical imiquimod was applied with each vaccine dose, which held 300 ug of mutant IDH1 20-mer peptide. Each donor presented with a new WHO grade 3 or 4 astrocytoma that tested IDH1-mutant and showed ATRX loss.

V usage is TRBV18 and J usage is TRBJ2-5; D is possibly TRBD2 (7 bases). The input for sequencing was PBMCs, taken from a glioma patient whose treatment included an IDH1 peptide vaccine. This receptor was taken from a man aged 35-49 years with glioma. The CDR3 DNA follows: TGTGCCAGCTCACCACGAGGGGGGGATTTGGAGACCCAGTACTTC. Amino acid sequence: CASSPRGGDLETQYF.